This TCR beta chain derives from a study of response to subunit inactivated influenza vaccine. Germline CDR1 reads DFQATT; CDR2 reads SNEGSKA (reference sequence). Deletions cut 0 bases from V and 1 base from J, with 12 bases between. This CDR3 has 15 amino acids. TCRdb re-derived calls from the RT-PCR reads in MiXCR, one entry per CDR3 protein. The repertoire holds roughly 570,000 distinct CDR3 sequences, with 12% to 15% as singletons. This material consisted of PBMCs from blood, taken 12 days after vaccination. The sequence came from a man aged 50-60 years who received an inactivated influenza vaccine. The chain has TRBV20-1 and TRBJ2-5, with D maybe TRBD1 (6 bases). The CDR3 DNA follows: TGCAGTGCTAGAGATCTGGACAGAATCCAAGAGACCCAGTACTTC. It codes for CSARDLDRIQETQYF.